The 23 T cell receptor beta chains below were found in one sample sequenced in a study of control samples from healthy donors and cancer patients. Profiling relied on immunoSEQ multiplex PCR, and the TCRdb table lists in-frame clones only, not all of them. Among roughly 120,000 clones, around 90% were seen once, and the ten largest hold roughly 40%. Material for sequencing was blood. The receptor source for this set is a middle-aged man in good health.

The rearrangement uses TRBV29-1 and TRBJ1-5; no firm D call. There are 13 residues in the CDR3. Germline CDR1 reads SQVTM; CDR2 reads ANQGSEA. V shed 0 bases and J shed 6 bases, with 9 bases lying between them. The CDR3 spells CSVEDAWGQPQHF. CDR3 sequence (DNA): TGCAGCGTTGAAGACGCTTGGGGTCAGCCCCAGCATTTT.

CDR3 loop: CASRDIGQGYSPLHF. The CDR3 DNA sequence: TGTGCCAGCAGGGATATTGGACAGGGATATTCACCCCTCCACTTT. The rearrangement uses TRBV2 and TRBJ1-6; TRBD1 matches 8 bases. CDR1 and CDR2 (germline): SNHLY, FYNNEI. CDR3 size: 15 residues. With 6 bases clipped from V and 8 bases from J, the junction kept 9 bases outside the gene matches. Full variable domain (outside the CDR3, taken from reference TRBV2 and TRBJ1-6): EPEVTQTPSHQVTQMGQEVILRCVPISNHLYFYWYRQILGQKVEFLVSFYNNEISEKSEIFDDQFSVERPDGSNFTLKIRSTKLEDSAMYFCASRDIGQGYSPLHFGNGTRLTVT.

This clone appeared once. V and J are TRBV11-2 and TRBJ1-2; the match to TRBD1 covers 7 bases. The CDR3 length is 16 residues. V dropped 7 bases and J dropped 0; count of bases not matched to a gene: 11. The germline CDR1 and CDR2 sequences are SGHAT and FQNNGV. Here the CDR3 reads CASTTIKTGTNYGYTF. In DNA, the CDR3 is TGTGCCAGCACCACAATTAAGACAGGGACTAACTATGGCTACACCTTC.

V and J are TRBV6-1 and TRBJ2-1; 9 bases map to TRBD2. V was clipped by 1 base and J by 12 bases; unmatched bases: 10. Per germline, CDR1 MNHNS and CDR2 SASEGT. This CDR3 is 15 amino acids long. The CDR3 DNA sequence: TGTGCCAGCAGTGAAGTCCGGGATAGCGGGGGAGGGCAGTTCTTC. It translates to CASSEVRDSGGGQFF.

The rearrangement joins TRBV20-1 to TRBJ2-3; the D is unclear. The ends were cut back, 3 bases at V and 4 bases at J, with 11 bases in the middle. The CDR3 consists of 13 residues. CDR1 and CDR2 from the germline V gene are DFQATT and SNEGSKA (reference sequence). CDR3 sequence: CSASKGEADTQYF. DNA of the CDR3: TGCAGTGCTAGTAAGGGTGAGGCAGATACGCAGTATTTT.

The chain carries TRBV10-3 and TRBJ1-5, with D possibly matching TRBD1 (6 bases). The CDR3 contains 13 residues. Germline CDR1 and CDR2: ENHRY and SYGVKD. Deletions cut 11 bases from V and 4 bases from J, with 15 bases between. The CDR3 spells CAVRDNFNQPQHF. The CDR3 DNA reads as TGTGCCGTGCGGGACAACTTTAATCAGCCCCAGCATTTT.

The chain has TRBV27 and TRBJ2-1; TRBD2 aligns across 7 bases. Germline loops: CDR1 MNHEY, CDR2 SMNVEV (reference sequence). With 6 bases clipped from V and 2 bases from J, the junction kept 4 bases outside the gene matches. CDR3 length equals 14 residues. DNA of the CDR3: TGTGCCAGCAGAGGGAGCGGGGCCTACAATGAGCAGTTCTTC. Translated, it gives CASRGSGAYNEQFF.

This clone was detected only a few times. The V gene is TRBV5-1, the J gene TRBJ2-7; 8 nucleotides line up with TRBD1. This CDR3 comprises 13 residues. In germline, CDR1 is SGHRS, CDR2 YFSETQ. V shed 4 bases and J 3 bases; nucleotides not matched to a gene: 3. In nucleotides, the CDR3 is TGCGCCAGCAGCGGGACAGGCCTCTACGAGCAGTACTTC. Protein product: CASSGTGLYEQYF.

The rearrangement joins TRBV7-2 to TRBJ2-1; D tentatively fits TRBD1 or TRBD2 (5 bases each). CDR3 length equals 14 residues. V was pared by 3 bases and J by 7 bases, with 13 bases between. Per germline, CDR1 SGHTA and CDR2 FQGNSA. The CDR3 region has the DNA TGTGCCAGCAGCTTGGGGACGGTTCCAAATGAGCAGTTCTTC. It encodes CASSLGTVPNEQFF. The whole variable domain, filled in from reference TRBV7-2 and TRBJ2-1, reads GAGVSQSPSNKVTEKGKDVELRCDPISGHTALYWYRQSLGQGLEFLIYFQGNSAPDKSGLPSDRFSAERTGGSVSTLTIQRTQQEDSAVYLCASSLGTVPNEQFFGPGTRLTVL.

This clone was picked up one time. The chain uses TRBV19 and TRBJ2-1; no clear D. CDR3 size: 12 residues. Germline CDR1 LNHDA, CDR2 SQIVND (reference sequence). Trimming left V 5 bases short and J 7 bases short, with 9 bases between. In DNA, the CDR3 is TGTGCCAGTAGTCTCTGGGCTAATGAGCAGTTCTTC. This translates into CASSLWANEQFF.

The J gene is TRBJ1-1, the V gene TRBV7-9, with D possibly TRBD1 on 5 matching bases. The CDR3 consists of 15 residues. Germline loops: CDR1 SEHNR, CDR2 FQNEAQ (reference sequence). Trimming cost V 5 bases and J 3 bases, with 16 bases left between them. The CDR3 loop is CASSQKVGGDTEAFF. In DNA, the CDR3 is TGTGCCAGCAGCCAGAAGGTCGGGGGAGACACTGAAGCTTTCTTT.

The V gene is TRBV7-9, the J gene TRBJ2-2, with 8 positions matching TRBD1. V lost 3 bases, J lost 6 bases, and 6 bases stayed unmatched. CDR3 size: 15 residues. Germline V gives CDR1 SEHNR, CDR2 FQNEAQ (reference sequence). For the CDR3, the DNA is TGTGCCAGCAGCTTCGACAGGGGATTTTCCGGGGAGCTGTTTTTT. It codes for CASSFDRGFSGELFF. The full variable domain, in which reference TRBV7-9 and TRBJ2-2 provide the parts outside the CDR3, is DTGVSQNPRHKITKRGQNVTFRCDPISEHNRLYWYRQTLGQGPEFLTYFQNEAQLEKSRLLSDRFSAERPKGSFSTLEIQRTEQGDSAMYLCASSFDRGFSGELFFGEGSRLTVL.

The gene calls are TRBV25-1 and TRBJ2-7, with TRBD1 as a possible D gene (5 bases). The CDR3 is 13 residues long. Germline values: CDR1 MGHDK, CDR2 SYGVNS. Trimming cost V 5 bases and J 9 bases, with 17 bases left between them. This CDR3 reads CASSPTGEDGQYF. DNA for the CDR3: TGTGCCAGCAGTCCCACAGGAGAAGACGGGCAGTACTTC.

This rearrangement joins TRBV10-3 to TRBJ2-5; D might be TRBD1 (6 bases). Trimming stripped 6 bases from V and 9 bases from J, with 20 bases between. The CDR3 totals 14 residues. The germline V gene has CDR1 ENHRY and CDR2 SYGVKD. CDR3 DNA sequence: TGTGCCATCAGCCGAACAGGGTTGGGTGAGGCCCAGTACTTC. Amino acid sequence: CAISRTGLGEAQYF.

This clone appeared once. This chain connects TRBV9 to TRBJ1-6; weak D call: TRBD1 (6 bases). The CDR3 totals 16 residues. With 0 bases removed from V and 10 bases from J, the gap between germline ends came to 17 bases. Germline CDR1 reads SGDLS; CDR2 reads YYNGEE. As DNA, the CDR3 is TGTGCCAGCAGCGTAGGAGAACAGGGACGATGGTCACCCCTCCACTTT. Its translation: CASSVGEQGRWSPLHF.

This rearrangement joins TRBV2 to TRBJ1-2, with D maybe TRBD1 (6 bases). Trimming removed 9 bases at V and 4 bases at J, with 9 bases between. The CDR3 length is 11 residues. Germline V gene data show CDR1 as SNHLY and CDR2 as FYNNEI. The CDR3 here is CARAGVYGYTF. In DNA form, the CDR3 reads TGTGCCAGAGCAGGGGTCTATGGCTACACCTTC.

There are a few counts of this clone. V is TRBV27 and J is TRBJ2-7; 9 bases are a match to TRBD2. Germline CDR1 MNHEY, CDR2 SMNVEV (reference sequence). V lost 5 bases and J lost 3; bases outside the gene matches: 11. The CDR3 covers 16 residues. The CDR3 region is CASSLTVASGDYEQYF. CDR3 sequence (DNA): TGTGCCAGCAGTCTAACGGTGGCTAGCGGGGACTACGAGCAGTACTTC.

The chain is built from TRBV27 and TRBJ1-6; 10 bases line up with TRBD1. This CDR3 spans 17 amino acids. The V and J ends lost 1 base and 4 bases, in that order; junction bases with no gene match: 4. The V gene's germline CDR1 is MNHEY and CDR2 SMNVEV (reference sequence). The CDR3 region is CASSLFWTGGYNSPLHF. In DNA form, the CDR3 reads TGTGCCAGCAGTTTATTCTGGACAGGGGGTTATAATTCACCCCTCCACTTT.

This clone was picked up a small number of times. This sequence joins TRBV15 and TRBJ2-7, with D maybe TRBD2 (6 bases). From germline, CDR1 is LNHNV and CDR2 YYDKDF (reference sequence). The CDR3 is 14 amino acids. The ends were cut back, 0 bases at V and 3 bases at J, with 9 bases in the middle. This CDR3 is CATSRDIGGYEQYF. DNA for the CDR3: TGTGCCACCAGCAGAGATATCGGGGGCTACGAGCAGTACTTC.

This chain connects TRBV6-5 to TRBJ1-2, with no clear D. The germline gives CDR1 MNHEY, CDR2 SVGAGI. CDR3 length equals 16 residues. V gave up 2 bases and J gave up 8 bases, with 21 bases separating them. Written as DNA, the CDR3 is TGTGCCAGCAGTTACGGTCCAGGCAGCCCTCAGCGAGGCTACACCTTC. Its translation is CASSYGPGSPQRGYTF.

V usage is TRBV27 and J usage is TRBJ1-6, with D maybe TRBD1 (5 bases). The CDR3 sequence is 15 residues long. From germline, CDR1 is MNHEY and CDR2 SMNVEV (reference sequence). The V gene lost 5 bases and the J gene lost 7 bases, with 15 bases spanning the gap. DNA of the CDR3: TGTGCCAGCAGTGAGGACATCATAGGGAATTCACCCCTCCACTTT. Residues: CASSEDIIGNSPLHF.

This clone was counted only a few times. The rearrangement joins TRBV9 to TRBJ1-2; D gene uncertain. V gave up 0 bases and J gave up 4 bases, with 7 bases separating them. Germline V CDR1 and CDR2: SGDLS, YYNGEE. The CDR3 totals 13 residues. CDR3 DNA: TGTGCCAGCAGCGTAGCTTTGGGCTATGGCTACACCTTC. It yields the protein CASSVALGYGYTF. The variable domain in full, with the rest retrieved from reference TRBV9 and TRBJ1-2, is DSGVTQTPKHLITATGQRVTLRCSPRSGDLSVYWYQQSLDQGLQFLIQYYNGEERAKGNILERFSAQQFPDLHSELNLSSLELGDSALYFCASSVALGYGYTFGSGTRLTVV.

V is TRBV7-8 and J is TRBJ1-1; TRBD1 agrees at 8 bases. The V and J ends lost 3 bases and 1 base, in that order; junction bases with no gene match: 4. CDR1 and CDR2 from the germline V gene are SGHVS and FQNEAQ. The CDR3 runs 15 residues. The DNA for the CDR3 is TGTGCCAGCAGCTTCCGGGACAGGCCGAACACTGAAGCTTTCTTT. Translating gives CASSFRDRPNTEAFF. The whole variable domain, filled in from reference TRBV7-8 and TRBJ1-1, reads GAGVSQSPRYKVAKRGQDVALRCDPISGHVSLFWYQQALGQGPEFLTYFQNEAQLDKSGLPSDRFFAERPEGSVSTLKIQRTQQEDSAVYLCASSFRDRPNTEAFFGQGTRLTVV.